Below, 11 T cell receptor beta chains from the same sample are listed, as sequenced in a study of human T cells and chemical hapten exposure. Time point denoted: patch test 3, about 24 weeks after DPC sensitization. Noted treatment: therapeutic diphenylcyclopropenone sensitization with weekly scalp DPC. A single record per CDR3 protein comes from TCRdb applying MiXCR to the RACE reads. The sample carries 150,000 to 200,000 distinct CDR3 sequences, around a quarter recorded once. The sequences come from whole blood, collected in connection with sensitization to the hapten diphenylcyclopropenone (DPC). The receptor set was obtained from a woman aged 18-29 years with alopecia areata. Some clones in this sample may be carry-over from other donors' samples.

The CDR3 loop reads CASSPSEGNGPNIQYF. In DNA, the CDR3 is TGTGCCAGCAGTCCCTCGGAGGGCAATGGCCCGAACATTCAGTACTTC. The chain joins TRBV27 to TRBJ2-4; a weak D match, TRBD2 (6 bases). Germline V gene data show CDR1 as MNHEY and CDR2 as SMNVEV (reference sequence). V lost 5 bases and J 7 bases, leaving 21 bases between the germline ends. The CDR3 sequence is 16 residues long.

DNA for the CDR3: TGTGCCACAAGCGGGAGACAGCTTCCAGATACGCAGTATTTT. Encoded protein: CATSGRQLPDTQYF. This chain joins TRBV10-3 and TRBJ2-3; 8 nucleotides match TRBD2. J was trimmed by 4 bases and V by 10 bases; bases with no gene match: 10. There are 14 residues in the CDR3. The germline V gene encodes CDR1 ENHRY and CDR2 SYGVKD.

The chain joins TRBV10-3 to TRBJ2-7; D unresolved. V lost 0 bases and J lost 5, with 11 bases in between. CDR1 and CDR2 (germline): ENHRY, SYGVKD. The CDR3 is 14 residues long. The CDR3 bases are TGTGCCATCAGTGAGTCTAGTGGGTTCAACGAGCAGTACTTC. This gives the protein CAISESSGFNEQYF.

In its sample, this clonotype was seen a few times. The gene calls are TRBV7-6 and TRBJ2-1, with 13 bases matching TRBD2. CDR1 SGHVS and CDR2 FNYEAQ come from the germline V gene. The V and J ends lost 1 base and 7 bases, in that order; junction bases with no gene match: 4. The CDR3 sequence is 16 residues long. The DNA for the CDR3 is TGTGCCAGCAGCTTAGGGACTAGCGGGAGTCTGAATGAGCAGTTCTTC. Translation gives CASSLGTSGSLNEQFF.

The CDR3 sequence is CASSGGGVGSETQYF. CDR3 bases: TGTGCCAGCAGCGGAGGGGGTGTGGGGTCGGAGACCCAGTACTTC. This rearrangement joins TRBV9 to TRBJ2-5; D is perhaps TRBD1 (6 bases). CDR1 and CDR2 from the germline V gene are SGDLS and YYNGEE. This CDR3 spans 15 amino acids. Deletions cut 3 bases from V and 5 bases from J, with 17 bases between.

The chain employs TRBV29-1 and TRBJ2-3; the D is unclear. Germline CDR1 reads SQVTM; CDR2 reads ANQGSEA. V was pared by 7 bases and J by 3 bases, with 8 bases between. The CDR3 runs to 11 residues. CDR3 bases: TGCAGCGGAGGACCAACAGATACGCAGTATTTT. Residues: CSGGPTDTQYF.

The table lists this clonotype with a few counts. J is TRBJ1-1 and V is TRBV6-5; D might be TRBD1 (6 bases). Germline CDR1 reads MNHEY; CDR2 reads SVGAGI. Trimming stripped 7 bases from V and 1 base from J, with 10 bases between. The CDR3 loop spans 13 amino acids. The CDR3 protein is CASIGTPNTEAFF. CDR3 sequence (DNA): TGTGCCAGCATTGGGACACCGAACACTGAAGCTTTCTTT.

The V gene is TRBV4-1, the J gene TRBJ1-4, with a weak D call TRBD1 (5 bases). The germline V gene has CDR1 MGHRA and CDR2 YSYEKL. The CDR3 loop spans 16 amino acids. Trimming cost V 3 bases and J 7 bases, with 18 bases left between them. CDR3 loop: CASSQGRGGGTEKLFF. The DNA of the CDR3 is TGCGCCAGCAGCCAGGGCCGGGGCGGCGGTACTGAAAAACTGTTTTTT.

The chain couples TRBV27 to TRBJ2-1; D unresolved. Per the germline V gene, CDR1 is MNHEY and CDR2 is SMNVEV (reference sequence). V lost 2 bases, J lost 2 bases, and 7 bases lay in between. The CDR3 loop spans 14 amino acids. In DNA, the CDR3 is TGTGCCAGCAGTTTAACCGCACCCTACAATGAGCAGTTCTTC. Its protein is CASSLTAPYNEQFF.

This clonotype was picked up a small number of times. The V gene is TRBV20-1, the J gene TRBJ2-7, with D unclear. This CDR3 contains 14 residues. CDR1 is DFQATT and CDR2 is SNEGSKA in the germline V gene (reference sequence). The V end was cut by 2 bases, the J end by 0 bases, with 11 bases between. The CDR3 bases are TGCAGTGCTAGATTGTGGGGAAGCTCCTACGAGCAGTACTTC. It specifies CSARLWGSSYEQYF.

V and J are TRBV15 and TRBJ1-1; the D gene is possibly TRBD1 (6 bases). This CDR3 contains 17 residues. The germline V gene encodes CDR1 LNHNV and CDR2 YYDKDF (reference sequence). V lost 0 bases and J lost 7, with 21 bases in between. The CDR3 region is CATSRDWGPAGGGEAFF. Here the CDR3 DNA reads TGTGCCACCAGCAGAGATTGGGGGCCCGCTGGGGGGGGTGAAGCTTTCTTT. The whole variable domain, filled in from reference TRBV15 and TRBJ1-1, reads DAMVIQNPRYQVTQFGKPVTLSCSQTLNHNVMYWYQQKSSQAPKLLFHYYDKDFNNEADTPDNFQSRRPNTSFCFLDIRSPGLGDTAMYLCATSRDWGPAGGGEAFFGQGTRLTVV.